These T cell receptor beta chains were read from a single sample in a study of human T cells and chemical hapten exposure. MiXCR, run by TCRdb on the RACE reads, gives a single entry per CDR3 protein. The sample holds 100,000 to 120,000 distinct CDR3 sequences, about 34% seen once. Source: whole blood, taken in connection with sensitization to the hapten diphenylcyclopropenone (DPC). Receptors originate from a man aged 40-49 years with alopecia areata. Some clones in this sample may be carry-over from other donors' samples. Each CDR3 is given with its conserved first and last residue. D genes are given only for firm matches. For some rows the clone size is stated as once, few or many, or as a class when expanded; others skip it.

TRBJ2-5,few,TRBD1,TRBV29-1,CSVEYGQGETQYF,TGCAGCGTGGAATACGGACAGGGGGAAACCCAGTACTTC
TRBJ2-2,.,TRBD2,TRBV7-2,CASSQEGLAGRNTGELFF,TGTGCCAGCAGCCAAGAGGGGCTAGCGGGACGAAACACCGGGGAGCTGTTTTTT
TRBJ2-5,.,.,TRBV29-1,CSVVLDQETQYF,TGCAGCGTTGTACTCGACCAAGAGACCCAGTACTTC
TRBJ2-3,.,TRBD2,TRBV28,CASRPLSGRPPPGTDTQYF,TGTGCCAGCAGGCCCCTTAGCGGGAGGCCTCCCCCTGGCACAGATACGCAGTATTTT
TRBJ2-3,.,.,TRBV7-2,CASTRIRGRFTDTQYF,TGTGCCAGCACCCGAATTCGGGGGAGGTTCACAGATACGCAGTATTTT
TRBJ2-3,.,TRBD1,TRBV12-3/TRBV12-4,CASSRGQGTDTQYF,TGTGCCAGCAGTCGCGGACAGGGTACAGATACGCAGTATTTT
TRBJ1-1,few,TRBD1,TRBV7-2,CASSLMVVAGQGAMNTEAFF,TGTGCCAGCAGTCTTATGGTCGTAGCGGGACAGGGGGCGATGAACACTGAAGCTTTCTTT
TRBJ2-3,.,.,TRBV2,CASTDNPDTQYF,TGTGCCAGCACCGACAATCCAGATACGCAGTATTTT
TRBJ2-3,.,TRBD2,TRBV27,CASNAAGEGDTQYF,TGTGCCAGCAACGCAGCGGGAGAAGGAGATACGCAGTATTTT
TRBJ1-6,.,.,TRBV28,CASTTTYNSPLHF,TGTGCCAGCACAACAACTTATAATTCACCCCTCCACTTT
TRBJ2-5,.,.,TRBV7-8,CASSLVQKETQYF,TGTGCCAGCAGCTTAGTGCAGAAAGAGACCCAGTACTTC
TRBJ1-1,.,TRBD1,TRBV7-2,CASSRYRGTEAFF,TGTGCCAGCAGTCGGTACAGGGGCACTGAAGCTTTCTTT
TRBJ2-1,few,.,TRBV4-3,CASSQDPRDSEQFF,TGCGCCAGCAGCCAAGATCCCAGGGATAGTGAGCAGTTCTTC
TRBJ2-1,.,TRBD1,TRBV28,CASSLWGQGDHNEQFF,TGTGCCAGCAGTTTATGGGGACAGGGGGACCACAATGAGCAGTTCTTC
TRBJ2-1,few,TRBD2,TRBV29-1,CSSSGRASYNEQFF,TGCAGCTCTAGCGGGAGGGCCTCCTACAATGAGCAGTTCTTC
TRBJ2-3,once,.,TRBV11-3,CASSSTCKDTQYF,TGTGCCAGCAGCTCGACTTGTAAGGATACGCAGTATTTT
TRBJ1-6,few,TRBD1,TRBV2,CATKGQGRSPLHF,TGTGCCACTAAGGGACAGGGACGTTCACCCCTCCACTTT
TRBJ2-5,.,TRBD2,TRBV24-1,CATSERGYQETQYF,TGTGCCACCAGTGAGCGGGGGTACCAAGAGACCCAGTACTTC
TRBJ2-1,.,TRBD1,TRBV27,CASSSDRVRYNEQFF,TGTGCCAGCAGTTCAGACAGGGTTCGGTACAATGAGCAGTTCTTC
TRBJ2-3,.,.,TRBV20-1,CSATGRGGTDTQYF,TGCAGTGCCACCGGCCGGGGCGGCACAGATACGCAGTATTTT
TRBJ2-7,few,TRBD1,TRBV29-1,CSVNRGMNEQYF,TGCAGCGTTAACAGGGGGATGAACGAGCAGTACTTC
TRBJ1-2,few,.,TRBV29-1,CSVEDRRGGQGYTF,TGCAGCGTTGAAGATCGGAGGGGGGGGCAGGGCTACACCTTC
TRBJ2-5,.,TRBD1,TRBV3-1,CASSLGQGQTQYF,TGTGCCAGCAGTCTAGGACAGGGGCAGACCCAGTACTTC
TRBJ2-3,.,.,TRBV7-9,CASSLPGGLSSTDTQYF,TGTGCCAGCAGCTTACCTGGGGGACTCTCTAGCACAGATACGCAGTATTTT
TRBJ2-5,.,.,TRBV28,CASKGSHQETQYF,TGTGCCAGCAAGGGGAGTCATCAAGAGACCCAGTACTTC
TRBJ2-7,.,.,TRBV6-2/TRBV6-3,CASIGAYEQYF,TGTGCCAGCATCGGAGCCTACGAGCAGTACTTC
TRBJ2-3,.,TRBD2,TRBV7-2,CASSFGAGVTDTQYF,TGTGCCAGCAGCTTCGGAGCGGGAGTCACAGATACGCAGTATTTT
TRBJ2-7,.,TRBD1,TRBV7-3,CASSLWTGDEQYF,TGTGCCAGCAGCTTATGGACAGGGGACGAGCAGTACTTC
TRBJ2-3,.,TRBD2,TRBV25-1,CASSDPGLARPKTQYF,TGTGCCAGCAGTGATCCGGGACTAGCGAGACCGAAAACGCAGTATTTT
TRBJ1-6,.,.,TRBV4-3,CASSQEGKGENSPLHF,TGCGCCAGCAGCCAAGAAGGAAAGGGGGAAAATTCACCCCTCCACTTT